This TCR beta chain was found in a study of blood T cell repertoires in COVID-19. The protocol was immunoSEQ multiplex PCR, while the TCRdb copy is restricted to in-frame clones and leaves out a portion. In the table there are fewer than 250,000 clones, 80% to 90% of which are singletons. CDR3 length: 16 amino acids. Trimming removed 1 base from V and 0 bases from J, with 12 bases in between. The V gene's germline CDR1 is SGHKS and CDR2 YYEKEE (reference sequence). Enrolled through a virtual design, the participants were between about 18 and 100 years of age and came from about two dozen US areas. Categorization into cohorts depended on clinical history that participants reported.

The chain is built from TRBV5-5 and TRBJ2-3; D is uncertain. The material sequenced was PBMCs or T cells enriched from blood (not recorded which). This clonotype was obtained from a woman in her thirties who had been exposed to COVID-19. CDR3 protein: CASSLLWALSTDTQYF. CDR3 in DNA: TGTGCCAGCAGCTTGCTGTGGGCACTTAGCACAGATACGCAGTATTTT.